The 7 T cell receptor beta chains below all came from one sample that was sequenced in a study of T cells in Graves' hyperthyroidism and ophthalmopathy. RNA transcripts provided the source from which TCR beta CDR3 regions were amplified. When the TCR CDR3 underwent first-round RT-PCR, the HTBI primer set was used. TCRdb reanalysed the multiplex PCR reads using MiXCR and keeps one entry per CDR3 protein. The sample has 300,000 to 350,000 distinct CDR3 sequences; approximately 13% are singletons. The sample was blood. These receptors originate from a woman in her thirties with Graves' hyperthyroidism.

This clonotype was seen only a few times. The chain employs TRBV24-1 and TRBJ2-1; 7 bases are shared with TRBD1. Per the germline V gene, CDR1 is KGHDR and CDR2 is SFDVKD. The CDR3 has 13 amino acids. Unmatched junction bases numbered 8, after V lost 9 bases and J lost 7 bases. This CDR3 reads CATSKGAGNEQFF. The CDR3 DNA reads as TGTGCCACCTCTAAGGGGGCCGGGAATGAGCAGTTCTTC.

This clonotype was seen at least ten times. The J gene is TRBJ1-1, the V gene TRBV29-1; no firm D call. The V and J ends lost 0 bases and 4 bases respectively, with 12 bases between them. The V gene's germline CDR1 is SQVTM and CDR2 ANQGSEA. The CDR3 has 14 residues. The CDR3 nucleotides read TGCAGCGTTGAAGATCTCGAGGAGGGCACTGAAGCTTTCTTT. Its protein product is CSVEDLEEGTEAFF.

This clonotype was counted at least ten times. The V and J genes are TRBV12-3 or TRBV12-4 and TRBJ1-2; D ambiguous. The CDR3 has 13 residues. The V and J ends lost 7 bases and 4 bases respectively, with 13 bases between them. CDR3: CASTAAEGYGYTF. CDR3 DNA: TGTGCCAGCACCGCAGCGGAGGGCTATGGCTACACCTTC.

In its sample, this clonotype was seen a few times. The V call is TRBV4-1, the J call TRBJ1-1; D remains unclear. The V end lost 4 bases, the J end lost 3 bases, and 12 bases lay between the germline ends. This CDR3 region has 14 residues. The germline CDR1 and CDR2 sequences are MGHRA and YSYEKL. The chain's CDR3 is CASSPFSRDTEAFF. In nucleotides, the CDR3 is TGCGCCAGCAGCCCTTTTAGTAGGGACACTGAAGCTTTCTTT.

About this clonotype: The junction departs from germline at one end; a sequencing error may be responsible. This sequence joins TRBV30 and TRBJ1-5; D is possibly TRBD1 (6 bases). The CDR3 contains 13 residues. Germline CDR1 GTSNPN, CDR2 SVGIG (reference sequence). CDR3 sequence (DNA): TGTGCCCGGCGTGAGGGGGACAATGAGCCCCAGCATTTT. This sequence encodes CARREGDNEPQHF.

The rearrangement joins TRBV10-3 to TRBJ1-2; D gene unclear. CDR1 is ENHRY and CDR2 is SYGVKD in the germline V gene. V was clipped by 0 bases and J by 3 bases, with 11 bases between them. There are 15 residues in the CDR3. For the CDR3, the DNA is TGTGCCATCAGTGAGTCTAAAAGATGGGACTATGGCTACACCTTC. Residues: CAISESKRWDYGYTF.

This clonotype was seen only a few times. The chain recombines TRBV6-1 with TRBJ2-2; D gene uncertain. CDR1 MNHNS and CDR2 SASEGT come from the germline V gene. CDR3 length: 12 amino acids. The V and J ends lost 6 bases and 6 bases respectively, with 8 bases between them. For the CDR3, the DNA is TGTGCCAGCAGCCGATGGGCCGGGGAGCTGTTTTTT. Protein sequence: CASSRWAGELFF.